The 27 T cell receptor beta chains reported below all come from one sample, sequenced in a study of T-cell memory formation after mild COVID-19. Each CDR3 protein gets one entry after TCRdb re-called the 5' RACE reads with MiXCR. This sample has about 320,000 distinct CDR3 sequences, with around an eighth found just once. The sample was PBMCs or a T cell subset sorted from them (not recorded which). These receptors came from a man aged 18 to 30 who had mild COVID-19 (a few samples of this study predate the infection). Cell type and time point are not known.

The rearrangement links TRBV20-1 to TRBJ2-7; the D gene is possibly TRBD1 (6 bases). V was trimmed by 2 bases and J by 0 bases, leaving 14 bases between them. The CDR3 extends over 15 amino acids. From germline, CDR1 is DFQATT and CDR2 SNEGSKA (reference sequence). CDR3 sequence (DNA): TGCAGTGCTAGACATGGACAGTCCTTCTCCTACGAGCAGTACTTC. Encoded protein: CSARHGQSFSYEQYF.

The chain uses TRBV4-3 and TRBJ2-7, with D possibly called TRBD1 or TRBD2 (6 bases each). The CDR3 has 17 amino acids. Trimming took 4 bases from V and 1 from J, leaving 20 bases between them. The germline gives CDR1 LGHNA, CDR2 YSLEER. DNA for the CDR3: TGCGCCAGCAGCCGGCTCTTCGGGGGCAGAACTTCCTACGAGCAGTACTTC. Translation: CASSRLFGGRTSYEQYF.

This sequence joins TRBV7-3 and TRBJ2-7, with TRBD2 identical over 9 bases. This CDR3 has 13 residues. Germline-derived CDR1 and CDR2 are SGHTA and FQGTGA. V lost 5 bases, J lost 7 bases, and 6 bases stayed unmatched. The CDR3 nucleotides are TGTGCCAGCAGCCCCGGCACTAGCGGGGAGCAGTACTTC. This sequence encodes CASSPGTSGEQYF.

The chain has TRBV28 and TRBJ2-2; TRBD1 agrees at 11 bases. J gave up 7 bases and V 6 bases, and 7 bases lay outside the gene matches. Germline CDR1 is MDHEN and CDR2 is SYDVKM. The CDR3 contains 15 residues. The CDR3 protein is CASRDRGLFGGELFF. The CDR3 region has the DNA TGTGCCAGCAGGGACAGGGGGCTATTTGGCGGGGAGCTGTTTTTT.

The gene calls are TRBV5-1 and TRBJ2-7; possibly TRBD2 for D (5 bases). The CDR3 runs 13 residues. Between the trimmed V and J ends, which lost 0 bases and 7 bases, there was a span of 11 bases. Germline V lookup: CDR1 SGHRS, CDR2 YFSETQ. The CDR3 protein is CASSLGPQREQYF. The CDR3, as DNA: TGCGCCAGCAGCTTGGGGCCCCAGCGGGAGCAGTACTTC.

The sample holds many counts of this clonotype. The J gene is TRBJ2-1, the V gene TRBV4-3, with 7 bases lining up with TRBD2. The V gene's germline CDR1 is LGHNA and CDR2 YSLEER. This CDR3 spans 16 amino acids. V lost 1 base to trimming and J lost 5 bases; unmatched junction nucleotides: 8. The chain's CDR3 is CASSQGGAAGDNEQFF. CDR3 bases: TGCGCCAGCAGCCAAGGTGGGGCGGCGGGGGACAATGAGCAGTTCTTC.

The chain carries TRBV7-2 and TRBJ1-2; 9 positions agree with TRBD1. This CDR3 contains 18 residues. Germline-derived CDR1 and CDR2 are SGHTA and FQGNSA. After removal of 5 bases from V and 4 bases from J, the junction contained 17 bases not matched to a gene. CDR3 residues: CASSTSPRGTGRLYGYTF. The CDR3 coding sequence is TGTGCCAGCAGCACCTCACCCCGGGGGACAGGGAGGCTCTATGGCTACACCTTC.

This clonotype occurred a few times. The V call is TRBV15, the J call TRBJ2-3; a possible D gene is TRBD1 (5 bases). The length of the CDR3 is 16 residues. Germline loops: CDR1 LNHNV, CDR2 YYDKDF (reference sequence). V lost 0 bases to trimming and J lost 2 bases, with 12 bases between them. The CDR3 region is CATSRDGAGVTDTQYF. Written as DNA, the CDR3 is TGTGCCACCAGCAGAGATGGGGCAGGAGTCACAGATACGCAGTATTTT.

This clonotype was seen a handful of times. The chain's CDR3 is CASSLRGQETSEQFF. DNA of the CDR3: TGTGCCAGCAGTTTACGGGGACAGGAGACTAGTGAGCAGTTCTTC. The V call is TRBV12-3 or TRBV12-4, the J call TRBJ2-1; the match to TRBD1 covers 8 bases. Trimming cost V 2 bases and J 9 bases; bases outside gene matches: 9. The CDR3 has 15 amino acids.

In this sample, this clonotype turned up many times. V usage is TRBV6-5 and J usage is TRBJ1-2; TRBD1 matches 8 bases. Looked up from germline, CDR1 is MNHEY and CDR2 is SVGAGI. This CDR3 comprises 15 residues. J gave up 8 bases and V 2 bases, and 10 bases lay outside the gene matches. The DNA of the CDR3 is TGTGCCAGCAGTTACCCCGCGACAGGGGATGGGGGCTACACCTTC. It yields the protein CASSYPATGDGGYTF.

The count of this clonotype is one. The chain combines TRBV7-2 with TRBJ1-6; 9 positions match TRBD1. Looked up from germline, CDR1 is SGHTA and CDR2 is FQGNSA. With 5 bases clipped from V and 10 bases from J, the junction kept 6 bases outside the gene matches. The CDR3 contains 14 residues. The CDR3 loop is CASSRDRVGSPLHF. The CDR3 coding sequence is TGTGCCAGCAGCCGGGACAGGGTCGGGTCACCCCTCCACTTT.

The J gene is TRBJ2-6, the V gene TRBV28, with D unclear. This CDR3 is 14 amino acids long. The V gene's germline CDR1 is MDHEN and CDR2 SYDVKM. Trimming left V 2 bases short and J 0 bases short, with 2 bases between. The CDR3 spells CASSLHSGANVLTF. CDR3 sequence (DNA): TGTGCCAGCAGTTTACACTCTGGGGCCAACGTCCTGACTTTC. Complete variable domain (other parts from reference TRBV28 and TRBJ2-6): DVKVTQSSRYLVKRTGEKVFLECVQDMDHENMFWYRQDPGLGLRLIYFSYDVKMKEKGDIPEGYSVSREKKERFSLILESASTNQTSMYLCASSLHSGANVLTFGAGSRLTVL.

The V call is TRBV20-1, the J call TRBJ2-5; 11 nucleotides match TRBD2. The V segment lost 3 bases and the J segment 4 bases; nucleotides outside the gene matches: 7. Germline loops: CDR1 DFQATT, CDR2 SNEGSKA (reference sequence). The CDR3 loop spans 15 amino acids. The CDR3 region is CSASASGGRIETQYF. The CDR3 nucleotides read TGCAGTGCTAGCGCTAGCGGGGGGCGGATAGAGACCCAGTACTTC.

This clonotype was detected a few times. The chain couples TRBV24-1 to TRBJ1-2; D is uncertain. The CDR3 extends over 13 amino acids. Germline assignment: CDR1 KGHDR and CDR2 SFDVKD. Trimming removed 4 bases at V and 0 bases at J, with 5 bases between. The CDR3 nucleotides read TGTGCCACCAGTGACGACACTAACTATGGCTACACCTTC. It encodes CATSDDTNYGYTF.

This clonotype has only a few counts. This chain joins TRBV5-5 and TRBJ1-2, with a tentative D call TRBD1 (5 bases). The V end lost 4 bases, the J end lost 0 bases, and 16 bases lay between the germline ends. The CDR3 has 16 residues. Germline-derived CDR1 and CDR2 are SGHKS and YYEKEE (reference sequence). CDR3 DNA sequence: TGTGCCAGCAGCCCGGGACCCGCCGTAGCTAACTATGGCTACACCTTC. Its translation is CASSPGPAVANYGYTF. The complete variable domain, with remaining parts taken from reference TRBV5-5 and TRBJ1-2, reads DAGVTQSPTHLIKTRGQQVTLRCSPISGHKSVSWYQQVLGQGPQFIFQYYEKEERGRGNFPDRFSARQFPNYSSELNVNALLLGDSALYLCASSPGPAVANYGYTFGSGTRLTVV.

The sample holds a few counts of this clonotype. This chain connects TRBV7-6 to TRBJ2-3; D gene uncertain. Germline loops: CDR1 SGHVS, CDR2 FNYEAQ. The germline V and J ends were trimmed by 3 bases and 5 bases, with 12 bases remaining between them. The CDR3 contains 14 residues. The chain's CDR3 is CASSFRAWEDTQYF. CDR3 bases: TGTGCCAGCAGCTTCCGCGCTTGGGAAGATACGCAGTATTTT.

This rearrangement joins TRBV12-5 to TRBJ2-5; D tentatively reads TRBD1 or TRBD2 (5 bases each). CDR3 length: 14 residues. Trimming cost V 2 bases and J 1 base, with 8 bases left between them. The germline V gene has CDR1 LGHNT and CDR2 FRNRAP. CDR3 coding DNA: TGTGCTAGTGGTTTGTCCGGGACCCAAGAGACCCAGTACTTC. Amino acids: CASGLSGTQETQYF.

V usage is TRBV19 and J usage is TRBJ2-2, with D hard to call. V shed 4 bases and J shed 9 bases, with 6 bases lying between them. This CDR3 contains 11 residues. Germline V CDR1 and CDR2: LNHDA, SQIVND (reference sequence). CDR3 region: CASSTPRELFF. In DNA, the CDR3 is TGTGCCAGTAGTACCCCAAGGGAGCTGTTTTTT.

This clonotype was counted only a few times. The V and J genes are TRBV4-1 and TRBJ2-5, with TRBD2 as a possible D gene (6 bases). The CDR3 extends over 16 amino acids. Germline assignment: CDR1 MGHRA and CDR2 YSYEKL. V gave up 6 bases and J gave up 3 bases, with 20 bases separating them. The CDR3 reads CASRHGRAGTKETQYF. CDR3 in DNA: TGCGCCAGCAGGCACGGGCGGGCGGGGACGAAAGAGACCCAGTACTTC.

This clonotype showed up just a few times. The chain combines TRBV24-1 with TRBJ1-2; D gene unclear. V dropped 3 bases and J dropped 2 bases, with 6 bases sitting between them. This CDR3 has 13 amino acids. Per the germline V gene, CDR1 is KGHDR and CDR2 is SFDVKD. The CDR3 DNA is TGTGCCACCAGTGATCGCAGGAACTATGGCTACACCTTC. Amino acids: CATSDRRNYGYTF.

The gene calls are TRBV2 and TRBJ1-2; 9 bases map to TRBD1. With 7 bases clipped from V and 0 bases from J, the junction kept 6 bases outside the gene matches. This CDR3 region has 15 residues. CDR1 and CDR2 from the germline V gene are SNHLY and FYNNEI. The CDR3: CASMRDRAANYGYTF. The CDR3 coding sequence is TGTGCCAGCATGCGGGACAGGGCAGCTAACTATGGCTACACCTTC.

The chain is built from TRBV7-9 and TRBJ2-1, with 8 positions matching TRBD1. This CDR3 spans 14 amino acids. The germline gives CDR1 SEHNR, CDR2 FQNEAQ (reference sequence). The V and J ends lost 5 bases and 6 bases, in that order; junction bases with no gene match: 6. The CDR3, as DNA: TGTGCCAGCAGCGCAAGGACAGGGTTCAATGAGCAGTTCTTC. Its protein is CASSARTGFNEQFF. Based on the CDR3 plus reference TRBV7-9 and TRBJ2-1, the full variable domain is DTGVSQNPRHKITKRGQNVTFRCDPISEHNRLYWYRQTLGQGPEFLTYFQNEAQLEKSRLLSDRFSAERPKGSFSTLEIQRTEQGDSAMYLCASSARTGFNEQFFGPGTRLTVL.

The gene calls are TRBV7-2 and TRBJ1-5; TRBD1 aligns across 9 bases. The V and J ends lost 6 bases and 7 bases, in that order; junction bases with no gene match: 4. This CDR3 has 13 amino acids. Germline lookup yields CDR1 SGHTA and CDR2 FQGNSA. The DNA of the CDR3 is TGTGCCAGCAGACCGGACAGGGGACAGCCCCAGCATTTT. This gives the protein CASRPDRGQPQHF. The variable domain in full, with the rest retrieved from reference TRBV7-2 and TRBJ1-5, is GAGVSQSPSNKVTEKGKDVELRCDPISGHTALYWYRQSLGQGLEFLIYFQGNSAPDKSGLPSDRFSAERTGGSVSTLTIQRTQQEDSAVYLCASRPDRGQPQHFGDGTRLSIL.

V and J are TRBV9 and TRBJ1-1; possible D gene TRBD1, 6 bases. The CDR3 is 15 residues long. With 3 bases removed from V and 0 bases from J, the gap between germline ends came to 12 bases. Germline values: CDR1 SGDLS, CDR2 YYNGEE. For the CDR3, the DNA is TGTGCCAGCAGCGCTCGGGACACATTGAACACTGAAGCTTTCTTT. Its protein product is CASSARDTLNTEAFF.

The chain carries TRBV4-2 and TRBJ1-2; 7 bases map to TRBD1. Germline values: CDR1 LGHNA, CDR2 YNFKEQ. The CDR3 has 14 residues. With V trimmed by 0 bases and J by 4 bases, 2 bases remained unmatched. CDR3 region: CASSQEEGAYGYTF. CDR3 coding DNA: TGTGCCAGCAGCCAAGAGGAGGGGGCCTATGGCTACACCTTC.

The J gene is TRBJ2-7, the V gene TRBV5-4; TRBD2 aligns across 7 bases. Losses at the gene ends were 4 bases for V and 2 bases for J; bases not matched to a gene: 3. The germline V gene has CDR1 SGHNT and CDR2 YYREEE (reference sequence). This CDR3 has 13 residues. In DNA form, the CDR3 reads TGTGCCAGCAGCCCGGGGACTACCTACGAGCAGTACTTC. Translation gives CASSPGTTYEQYF.

The sample holds a few counts of this clonotype. The chain has TRBV20-1 and TRBJ2-2, with no clear D. Germline loops: CDR1 DFQATT, CDR2 SNEGSKA (reference sequence). Deletions cut 4 bases from V and 0 bases from J, with 3 bases between. The CDR3 is made up of 12 amino acids. The CDR3 reads CSATANTGELFF. Written as DNA, the CDR3 is TGCAGTGCTACCGCGAACACCGGGGAGCTGTTTTTT.